One sample yielded the 29 T cell receptor beta chains listed below, sequenced in a study of T cell responses to AZD1222 COVID-19 vaccine. Assay: immunoSEQ multiplex PCR; the TCRdb copy retains only in-frame clones and omits some. The table lists 150,000 to 200,000 clones, roughly 87% of them singletons. Sample: peripheral blood, taken on day 0 of AZD1222 vaccination. Receptor source: an adult in good health.

The V call is TRBV3-1 (or the pseudogene TRBV3-2), the J call TRBJ2-2; TRBD1 aligns across 7 bases. The CDR3 loop spans 16 amino acids. The trim removed 4 bases at V and 5 bases at J, leaving 10 bases unmatched. The germline gives CDR1 LGHDT, CDR2 YNNKEL (reference sequence). The CDR3 DNA sequence: TGTGCCAGCAGCCCCAGACAGGGTTGGGAAACCGGGGAGCTGTTTTTT. It yields the protein CASSPRQGWETGELFF.

The J gene is TRBJ2-7, the V gene TRBV4-2; a possible D gene is TRBD2 (6 bases). The V gene's germline CDR1 is LGHNA and CDR2 YNFKEQ. This CDR3 contains 18 residues. V was trimmed by 0 bases and J by 1 base, leaving 19 bases between them. The CDR3 DNA reads as TGTGCCAGCAGCCAAGATGGCGCGGTAGCGGACCGATCCTACGAGCAGTACTTC. Residues: CASSQDGAVADRSYEQYF.

The chain employs TRBV3-1 (or the pseudogene TRBV3-2) and TRBJ2-2; the match to TRBD2 covers 8 bases. CDR1 and CDR2 from the germline V gene are LGHDT and YNNKEL (reference sequence). The V gene end was trimmed by 3 bases and the J gene end by 6 bases; junction bases not matched to a gene: 6. CDR3 length: 15 residues. CDR3 nucleotides: TGTGCCAGCAGCCAGGCCCCCGGGGGGGCCGGGGAGCTGTTTTTT. Its protein product is CASSQAPGGAGELFF.

The chain carries TRBV7-2 and TRBJ2-5, with TRBD2 identical over 11 bases. Germline values: CDR1 SGHTA, CDR2 FQGNSA. V lost 6 bases to trimming and J lost 2 bases; unmatched junction nucleotides: 14. The CDR3 runs 18 residues. The CDR3 is CASSLLSGLAAEQETQYF. DNA of the CDR3: TGTGCCAGCAGTCTTCTCTCGGGACTAGCGGCGGAGCAAGAGACCCAGTACTTC. Drawing the rest from reference TRBV7-2 and TRBJ2-5, the complete variable domain is GAGVSQSPSNKVTEKGKDVELRCDPISGHTALYWYRQSLGQGLEFLIYFQGNSAPDKSGLPSDRFSAERTGGSVSTLTIQRTQQEDSAVYLCASSLLSGLAAEQETQYFGPGTRLLVL.

The chain joins TRBV5-1 to TRBJ1-6; 7 bases line up with TRBD1. CDR1 and CDR2 from the germline V gene are SGHRS and YFSETQ. Trimming took 2 bases from V and 5 from J; bases not matched to a gene: 7. The CDR3 is made up of 16 amino acids. The chain's CDR3 is CASSLTGQENNSPLHF. CDR3 coding DNA: TGCGCCAGCAGCTTAACCGGACAGGAAAATAATTCACCCCTCCACTTT.

The rearrangement joins TRBV4-2 to TRBJ2-7; possibly TRBD1 for D (6 bases). Germline CDR1 LGHNA, CDR2 YNFKEQ. Trimming removed 4 bases at V and 3 bases at J, with 19 bases between. This CDR3 comprises 16 residues. This chain's CDR3 is CASSRSSTGQIYEQYF. The CDR3 DNA reads as TGTGCCAGCAGCCGATCAAGCACAGGGCAAATCTACGAGCAGTACTTC.

CDR3 residues: CASSPRATSNQPQHF. CDR3 sequence (DNA): TGTGCCAGCAGCCCTCGGGCCACCTCCAATCAGCCCCAGCATTTT. The rearrangement uses TRBV3-1 (or the pseudogene TRBV3-2) and TRBJ1-5; D is undetermined. Trimming cost V 4 bases and J 3 bases, with 13 bases left between them. The CDR3 totals 15 residues. Looked up from germline, CDR1 is LGHDT and CDR2 is YNNKEL (reference sequence).

The J gene is TRBJ1-1, the V gene TRBV5-1; D ambiguous. The germline V gene has CDR1 SGHRS and CDR2 YFSETQ. The CDR3 has 13 residues. V was clipped by 3 bases and J by 4 bases, with 10 bases between them. The CDR3 DNA sequence: TGCGCCAGCAGCTCCAACCCGGCCACTGAAGCTTTCTTT. Encoded protein: CASSSNPATEAFF.

This clone occurred once. The CDR3 sequence: CASSWWRGRKGELFF. CDR3 coding DNA: TGTGCCAGCAGTTGGTGGCGGGGGCGTAAAGGGGAGCTGTTTTTT. The chain recombines TRBV6-5 with TRBJ2-2; D possibly corresponds to TRBD2 (7 bases). In germline, CDR1 is MNHEY, CDR2 SVGAGI. The germline V and J ends were trimmed by 4 bases and 8 bases, with 17 bases remaining between them. This CDR3 comprises 15 residues.

This clone was seen just once. Here the CDR3 reads CASSQSLQGWTEAFF. CDR3 DNA: TGTGCCAGCAGCCAAAGCCTACAGGGTTGGACTGAAGCTTTCTTT. The V and J genes are TRBV14 and TRBJ1-1; perhaps TRBD1 as D (6 bases). This CDR3 has 15 residues. Germline assignment: CDR1 SGHDN and CDR2 FVKESK. Trimming cost V 2 bases and J 5 bases, with 15 bases left between them.

The chain carries TRBV24-1 and TRBJ1-4; unclear D gene. V was shortened by 6 bases and J by 4 bases, with 20 bases between the two germline ends. The CDR3 has 17 residues. Germline CDR1 reads KGHDR; CDR2 reads SFDVKD. Here the CDR3 reads CATSLFRETGRNEKLFF. The CDR3 DNA reads TGTGCCACCAGTCTTTTTAGGGAAACCGGACGTAATGAAAAACTGTTTTTT.

The chain is built from TRBV3-1 (or the pseudogene TRBV3-2) and TRBJ2-7; 7 nucleotides agree with TRBD2. Germline CDR1 reads LGHDT; CDR2 reads YNNKEL (reference sequence). This CDR3 contains 18 residues. Trimming removed 0 bases from V and 3 bases from J; junction bases left unmatched: 14. CDR3 residues: CASSQEGGRGLSYYEQYF. The CDR3 nucleotides are TGTGCCAGCAGCCAAGAGGGAGGGCGCGGCCTATCTTACTACGAGCAGTACTTC.

The V call is TRBV18, the J call TRBJ1-1; 10 bases are shared with TRBD1. From germline, CDR1 is KGHSH and CDR2 LQKENI. This CDR3 has 16 residues. Trimming took 3 bases from V and 0 from J; bases not matched to a gene: 4. Here the CDR3 reads CASSPSGTGVNTEAFF. The CDR3 DNA reads as TGTGCCAGCTCACCTTCCGGGACAGGGGTGAACACTGAAGCTTTCTTT. Combining the CDR3 with reference TRBV18 and TRBJ1-1 gives the whole variable domain NAGVMQNPRHLVRRRGQEARLRCSPMKGHSHVYWYRQLPEEGLKFMVYLQKENIIDESGMPKERFSAEFPKEGPSILRIQQVVRGDSAAYFCASSPSGTGVNTEAFFGQGTRLTVV.

The J gene is TRBJ2-3, the V gene TRBV6-1; no reliable D call. Trimming pared 3 bases from V and 1 base from J, leaving 14 bases between. The CDR3 covers 16 residues. The V gene's germline CDR1 is MNHNS and CDR2 SASEGT. CDR3 nucleotides: TGTGCCAGCAGTGATGCAGTTGGGTCCGGCACAGATACGCAGTATTTT. Translating gives CASSDAVGSGTDTQYF.

This chain connects TRBV19 to TRBJ1-1, with TRBD1 matching 7 bases. This CDR3 is 14 amino acids long. Germline V gene data show CDR1 as LNHDA and CDR2 as SQIVND (reference sequence). V lost 3 bases and J lost 8; bases outside the gene matches: 9. In nucleotides, the CDR3 is TGTGCCAGTAGTATCCGGGACAGCCTTGGGGAAGCTTTCTTT. It translates to CASSIRDSLGEAFF.

The J gene is TRBJ2-1, the V gene TRBV7-8, with TRBD2 identical over 9 bases. The junction had 9 bases not matched to a gene; V was cut back by 2 bases and J by 7 bases. The CDR3 loop spans 16 amino acids. Germline CDR1 reads SGHVS; CDR2 reads FQNEAQ. The CDR3 nucleotides read TGTGCCAGCAGCTTAATCGTAGCGGGAGTAGTAAATGAGCAGTTCTTC. Translation: CASSLIVAGVVNEQFF.

The rearrangement uses TRBV5-4 and TRBJ2-5, with D possibly TRBD2 on 5 matching bases. This CDR3 region has 15 residues. CDR1 SGHNT and CDR2 YYREEE come from the germline V gene (reference sequence). V was trimmed by 0 bases and J by 2 bases, leaving 11 bases between them. DNA for the CDR3: TGTGCCAGCAGCTTGGGCCAGCGGACTCAAGAGACCCAGTACTTC. This sequence encodes CASSLGQRTQETQYF.

This clone showed up just once. The chain is built from TRBV5-1 and TRBJ2-3; 9 nucleotides line up with TRBD1. The CDR3 loop spans 15 amino acids. The trim removed 5 bases at V and 2 bases at J, leaving 6 bases unmatched. Germline V lookup: CDR1 SGHRS, CDR2 YFSETQ. The CDR3 nucleotides are TGCGCCAGCAGTCCGGGGGACAGGGTCACAGATACGCAGTATTTT. It translates to CASSPGDRVTDTQYF. Full variable domain (rest looked up from reference TRBV5-1 and TRBJ2-3): KAGVTQTPRYLIKTRGQQVTLSCSPISGHRSVSWYQQTPGQGLQFLFEYFSETQRNKGNFPGRFSGRQFSNSRSEMNVSTLELGDSALYLCASSPGDRVTDTQYFGPGTRLTVL.

The gene calls are TRBV2 and TRBJ2-7, with D uncertain. The CDR3 extends over 10 amino acids. Per germline, CDR1 SNHLY and CDR2 FYNNEI. Trimming stripped 6 bases from V and 5 bases from J, with 5 bases between. Written as DNA, the CDR3 is TGTGCCAGCAGCAGCCACGAGCAGTACTTC. Translation gives CASSSHEQYF.

This clone appeared a single time. The chain recombines TRBV19 with TRBJ2-7; 9 positions match TRBD2. V lost 5 bases and J lost 2; bases outside the gene matches: 7. The CDR3 contains 15 residues. Germline loops: CDR1 LNHDA, CDR2 SQIVND (reference sequence). Here the CDR3 DNA reads TGTGCCAGTAGTGAATCAGCGGGAGGTGCCTACGAGCAGTACTTC. It translates to CASSESAGGAYEQYF.

The chain has TRBV27 and TRBJ2-7, with 15 nucleotides matching TRBD2. Germline V gene lookup returns CDR1 MNHEY and CDR2 SMNVEV (reference sequence). This CDR3 has 18 residues. V was clipped by 2 bases and J by 0 bases; unmatched bases: 5. Here the CDR3 DNA reads TGTGCCAGCAGTTTACTGGGACTAGCGGGGGGAAGCTCCTACGAGCAGTACTTC. This gives the protein CASSLLGLAGGSSYEQYF.

The genes are TRBV3-1 (or the pseudogene TRBV3-2) and TRBJ2-7; D is possibly TRBD2 (6 bases). Germline CDR1 reads LGHDT; CDR2 reads YNNKEL (reference sequence). Trimming removed 0 bases from V and 2 bases from J, with 11 bases in between. The CDR3 runs 15 residues. CDR3 in DNA: TGTGCCAGCAGCCAAGAGCGGGGAATGACCTACGAGCAGTACTTC. Its protein product is CASSQERGMTYEQYF.

The chain joins TRBV18 to TRBJ2-5, with TRBD2 matching 12 bases. The ends lost 2 bases at V and 5 bases at J; junction bases unmatched: 9. This CDR3 spans 17 amino acids. Germline lookup yields CDR1 KGHSH and CDR2 LQKENI. The CDR3 region is CASSPNSGLAGLETQYF. The CDR3 DNA sequence: TGTGCCAGCTCACCAAACTCCGGACTAGCGGGATTGGAGACCCAGTACTTC.

This chain joins TRBV6-2 or TRBV6-3 and TRBJ2-7, with 11 bases lining up with TRBD2. Losses at the gene ends were 5 bases for V and 1 base for J; bases not matched to a gene: 4. CDR3 length: 15 amino acids. Looked up from germline, CDR1 is MNHEY and CDR2 is SVGEGT. CDR3 residues: CASSLAGGRSYEQYF. CDR3 bases: TGTGCCAGCAGTCTAGCGGGAGGAAGATCCTACGAGCAGTACTTC.

The chain joins TRBV19 to TRBJ2-7, with TRBD2 identical over 7 bases. CDR3 length equals 19 residues. CDR1 and CDR2 from the germline V gene are LNHDA and SQIVND (reference sequence). After removal of 5 bases from V and 2 bases from J, the junction contained 21 bases not matched to a gene. CDR3 coding DNA: TGTGCCAGTAGTCTGAAGGGGTCACCCTTAGCGGGCGTTCCCTACGAGCAGTACTTC. Translation: CASSLKGSPLAGVPYEQYF.

The chain recombines TRBV2 with TRBJ1-6; 8 bases align to TRBD1. After removal of 7 bases from V and 10 bases from J, the junction contained 6 bases not matched to a gene. Germline V gives CDR1 SNHLY, CDR2 FYNNEI. This CDR3 has 13 amino acids. CDR3 bases: TGTGCCAGCAAAGGACAGGGCGACTCACCCCTCCACTTT. This translates into CASKGQGDSPLHF.

This sequence joins TRBV6-6 and TRBJ1-2, with D maybe TRBD1 (5 bases). The V end was cut by 5 bases, the J end by 2 bases, with 18 bases between. Germline assignment: CDR1 MNHNY and CDR2 SVGAGI (reference sequence). The CDR3 spans 16 residues. The CDR3: CASSPRGQGFNYGYTF. The DNA of the CDR3 is TGTGCCAGCAGTCCCAGAGGCCAGGGATTCAACTATGGCTACACCTTC.

The V and J genes are TRBV28 and TRBJ1-1; D gene ambiguous. The CDR3 sequence is 11 residues long. The germline V gene encodes CDR1 MDHEN and CDR2 SYDVKM. Trimming left V 6 bases short and J 5 bases short, with 7 bases between. The CDR3 bases are TGTGCCAGCAGCTCCCTTACTGAAGCTTTCTTT. This encodes CASSSLTEAFF.

CDR3: CASSHRDGYGYTF. CDR3 nucleotides: TGTGCCAGCAGTCACAGGGACGGCTATGGCTACACCTTC. V and J are TRBV6-5 and TRBJ1-2; tentative D call: TRBD1 (6 bases). V lost 5 bases and J 4 bases, leaving 11 bases between the germline ends. CDR3 size: 13 residues. Germline CDR1 reads MNHEY; CDR2 reads SVGAGI.